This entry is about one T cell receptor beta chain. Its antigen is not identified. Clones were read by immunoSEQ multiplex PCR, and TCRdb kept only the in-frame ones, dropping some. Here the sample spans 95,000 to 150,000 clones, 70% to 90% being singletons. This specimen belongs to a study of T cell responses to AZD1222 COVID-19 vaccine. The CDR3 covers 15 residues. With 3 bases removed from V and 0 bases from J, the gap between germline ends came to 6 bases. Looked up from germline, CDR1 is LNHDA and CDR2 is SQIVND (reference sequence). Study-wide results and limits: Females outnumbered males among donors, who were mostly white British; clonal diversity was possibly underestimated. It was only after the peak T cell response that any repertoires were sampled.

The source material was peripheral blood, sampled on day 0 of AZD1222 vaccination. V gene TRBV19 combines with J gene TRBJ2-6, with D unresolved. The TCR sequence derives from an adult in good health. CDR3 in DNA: TGTGCCAGTAGTATGAGTCACTCTGGGGCCAACGTCCTGACTTTC. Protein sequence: CASSMSHSGANVLTF.